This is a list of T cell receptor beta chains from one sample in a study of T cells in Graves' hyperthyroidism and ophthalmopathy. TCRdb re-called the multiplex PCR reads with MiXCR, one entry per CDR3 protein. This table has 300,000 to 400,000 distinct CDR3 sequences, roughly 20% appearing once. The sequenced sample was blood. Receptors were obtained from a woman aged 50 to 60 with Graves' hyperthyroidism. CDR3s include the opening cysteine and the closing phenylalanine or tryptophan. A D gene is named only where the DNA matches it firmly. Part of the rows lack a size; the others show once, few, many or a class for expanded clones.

TGTGCCAGCAGCCACCTCCGGGACAGGGACACCGGGGAGCTGTTTTTT CASSHLRDRDTGELFF TRBV14 TRBD1 many TRBJ2-2
TGTGCCACCCAAGGGGGCCAGGGAGACATTCAGTACTTC CATQGGQGDIQYF TRBV2 TRBD1 - TRBJ2-4
TGTGCCAGCAGCACGACTAGCGGGGCCTACGAGCAGTACTTC CASSTTSGAYEQYF TRBV7-8 TRBD2 few TRBJ2-7
TGTGCCAGCAGTTTCGTTGGAAACACCGGGGAGCTGTTTTTT CASSFVGNTGELFF TRBV12-3/TRBV12-4 - many TRBJ2-2
TGCAGTGCCTACCGGGGTAGCACAGATACGCAGTATTTT CSAYRGSTDTQYF TRBV20-1 - many TRBJ2-3
TGTGCCAGCAGCCGGACGCCGCAGGTCCAATTCAATGAGCAGTTCTTC CASSRTPQVQFNEQFF TRBV5-8 - many TRBJ2-1
TGTGCCAGCAGCCCCGTAAGTGATAGCAGGAGACCAGATACGCAGTATTTT CASSPVSDSRRPDTQYF TRBV12-3/TRBV12-4 - many TRBJ2-3
TGTGCCAGCAGCTTAGATTACGCAGCGAATGAAAAACTGTTTTTT CASSLDYAANEKLFF TRBV11-2 - many TRBJ1-4
TGTGCCAGCAGCTTAGTACCAGACAGGGATGGCCAAGAGACCCAGTACTTC CASSLVPDRDGQETQYF TRBV13 TRBD1 many TRBJ2-5
TGTGCCAGCAGCGGGGGGACTAGCTTGGTTACAGATACGCAGTATTTT CASSGGTSLVTDTQYF TRBV9 TRBD2 - TRBJ2-3
TGTGCCAGCAGCTTAGGGACCCCGGTCCATACGCAGTATTTT CASSLGTPVHTQYF TRBV11-2 - many TRBJ2-3
TGTGCCAGCAGCCTAACCGCGGGGGGCCGAGGTGAAAAACTGTTTTTT CASSLTAGGRGEKLFF TRBV11-2 - - TRBJ1-4
TGTGCCAGCAGTCATGGTCCCCCGGGACCGAACACTGAAGCTTTCTTT CASSHGPPGPNTEAFF TRBV2 - - TRBJ1-1
TGTGCCAGCAGAGACGCCGGTTCCGGCTACACCTTC CASRDAGSGYTF TRBV6-2/TRBV6-3 - many TRBJ1-2
TGTGCCAGCAGTTTCCCCTCGGGACTCCTCACAGATACGCAGTATTTT CASSFPSGLLTDTQYF TRBV6-2/TRBV6-3 - - TRBJ2-3
TGCAGTGCTAGAGATTCCCGGGAGTGGGCTGAAGCTTTCTTT CSARDSREWAEAFF TRBV20-1 - few TRBJ1-1
TGTGCCAGCTCACCACCGGCGGCCACAGATACGCAGTATTTT CASSPPAATDTQYF TRBV18 - many TRBJ2-3
TGTGCCAGCAGTGGAGCGGGAGCCCCCTACAATGAGCAGTTCTTC CASSGAGAPYNEQFF TRBV6-1 TRBD2 - TRBJ2-1
TGCAGTGCTAGAGAACCCAGGGGTGAGCCCCAGCATTTT CSAREPRGEPQHF TRBV20-1 - many TRBJ1-5
TGTGCCACCAGCAGAGATAGCGGGACGGGTGAAAAACTGTTTTTT CATSRDSGTGEKLFF TRBV15 - few TRBJ1-4
TGTGCCAGCAGCTTGTTTCCAACCGTGGGGAACACTGAAGCTTTCTTT CASSLFPTVGNTEAFF TRBV5-5 - many TRBJ1-1
TGTGCCAGCTCACAGACGACGACAGGGACCAAAGAGACCCAGTACTTC CASSQTTTGTKETQYF TRBV18 TRBD1 many TRBJ2-5
TGTGCCAGCACAGGCCCGTACGCTAACTATGGCTACACCTTC CASTGPYANYGYTF TRBV6-2/TRBV6-3 - - TRBJ1-2
TGTGCCAGCAGTCCCCTAGCGGGAGGGGCAAACACCGGGGAGCTGTTTTTT CASSPLAGGANTGELFF TRBV6-1 TRBD2 - TRBJ2-2
TGTGCCAGCAGTCCCCTCCTCATGAACACTGAAGCTTTCTTT CASSPLLMNTEAFF TRBV6-1 - many TRBJ1-1
TGTGCCAGCTCACCAGAGACTAGCGCGGGGAATGAGCAGTTCTTC CASSPETSAGNEQFF TRBV18 TRBD2 few TRBJ2-1
TGTGCCAGCAGTGAGGGCGAGACCAGGGAAAAACTGTTTTTT CASSEGETREKLFF TRBV2 - - TRBJ1-4
TGTGCCAGCAGTGTACAGGGCGTTTCCTATGGCTACACCTTC CASSVQGVSYGYTF TRBV2 - - TRBJ1-2
TGTGCCAGTAGTATGGGGACATCTCCTGGAAACACCATATATTTT CASSMGTSPGNTIYF TRBV19 - - TRBJ1-3
TGTGCCAGCAGTTACGGGACAGACCTTGAGTATAGCAATCAGCCCCAGCATTTT CASSYGTDLEYSNQPQHF TRBV6-2/TRBV6-3 TRBD1 many TRBJ1-5
TGTGCCAGCAGCGTTGTCAGGGGGCTGACCTATAATTCACCCCTCCACTTT CASSVVRGLTYNSPLHF TRBV6-1 TRBD1 - TRBJ1-6
TGCGCCAGCAGCTTGACAGGGGGCAACTATGGCTACACCTTC CASSLTGGNYGYTF TRBV5-1 TRBD1 many TRBJ1-2
TGTGCCAGCAAATTGCGGGAGACTCCCACAGATACGCAGTATTTT CASKLRETPTDTQYF TRBV6-4 TRBD2 - TRBJ2-3
TGTGCCAGCAGTTATACCGCGGGCAATCAGCCCCAGCATTTT CASSYTAGNQPQHF TRBV6-9 - few TRBJ1-5
TGTGCCAGCAGTCCATCATCGACGTTAGCCTACGAGCAGTACTTC CASSPSSTLAYEQYF TRBV12-3/TRBV12-4 - many TRBJ2-7
TGTGCCTGGAGTATAACAGGGGCTGGGGCCAACGTCCTGACTTTC CAWSITGAGANVLTF TRBV30 TRBD1 - TRBJ2-6
TGTGCCAGCAGCTTGCTGGGGGTGAACTATGGCTACACCTTC CASSLLGVNYGYTF TRBV5-6 - few TRBJ1-2
TGTGCCAGCAGCTTACTAGCGGGGGTGGCCGGGGAGCTGTTTTTT CASSLLAGVAGELFF TRBV7-8 TRBD2 few TRBJ2-2
TGCAGTGCTAGAGTAATCCAGGGGGCTTCACCCCTCCACTTT CSARVIQGASPLHF TRBV20-1 TRBD1 few TRBJ1-6
TGTGCCAGCACTCTAGCACGGGACGGGGAGCAGTACTTC CASTLARDGEQYF TRBV2 - many TRBJ2-7
TGCAGTGTTTCGACAGGGGGCTCGAACACTGAAGCTTTCTTT CSVSTGGSNTEAFF TRBV20-1 TRBD1 many TRBJ1-1
TGTGCCAGCAGCTTGGATCAGGATTTAGTTACGCAGTATTTT CASSLDQDLVTQYF TRBV5-5 - many TRBJ2-3
TGTGCCAGCAGCTTAAACCCGGGACAGGGTGGCACCGGGGAGCTGTTTTTT CASSLNPGQGGTGELFF TRBV7-3 TRBD1 - TRBJ2-2
TGCGCCAGCAGCTTGGAAGGGGGGCCGTCTCAGCCCCAGCATTTT CASSLEGGPSQPQHF TRBV5-1 - many TRBJ1-5
TGTGCCAGCAGTTTGGCCACAGGGGGGCTTGGAAACACCATATATTTT CASSLATGGLGNTIYF TRBV12-3/TRBV12-4 TRBD1 - TRBJ1-3
TGCAGCAACCACGAGGTTGCATCCGAGCAGTACTTC CSNHEVASEQYF TRBV29-1 - few TRBJ2-7
TGTGCCAGCAGCCAGACCGGGACAGGGCCTTACGAGCAGTACTTC CASSQTGTGPYEQYF TRBV3-1 TRBD1 few TRBJ2-7
TGTGCCAGCAGCGGGGACAGGGAGCAGCCCCAGCATTTT CASSGDREQPQHF TRBV2 TRBD1 many TRBJ1-5
TGCAGTGCTCAAAATTGGTTGGGCGGGAGGGACGAGCAGTACTTC CSAQNWLGGRDEQYF TRBV20-1 TRBD2 - TRBJ2-7
TGTGCCAGCAGCTTCTACCGACCGAGCTCTGGAAACACCATATATTTT CASSFYRPSSGNTIYF TRBV5-1 - - TRBJ1-3